This T cell receptor beta chain was identified in a study of vaccination effects on CD4 cells after COVID-19. Broader study findings: Convalescents' post-vaccine spike-reactive clones were mainly new, vaccine-induced.

Expansion of antigen-specific CD4+ T cells with viral peptide pools was carried out by the ViraFEST assay before sequencing. Investigators separated out CD4+ T cells once around nine days of culture had passed. The infection with SARS-CoV-2 (confirmed by PCR) occurred in this person between March and December 2020. The method was immunoSEQ multiplex PCR; TCRdb's version includes in-frame clones alone and lacks a portion of them. Of some 56,000 clones detected, 75% to 85% appear once; the ten largest clones hold 5.5%. Germline V gene data show CDR1 as SGHNT and CDR2 as YYREEE (reference sequence). V lost 0 bases and J 5 bases, leaving 12 bases between the germline ends. The CDR3 is 14 residues long. Concerning this clone: Its specificity is not known.

This TCR derives from a human donor who had a prior SARS-CoV-2 infection. This chain uses TRBV5-4 with TRBJ2-7, with TRBD1 as a possible D gene (5 bases). This specimen was CD4+ T cells from PBMCs cultured with HIV peptides, taken before COVID-19 vaccination. Subset here: HIV-1 Nef peptide pool negative control/reference culture. The CDR3 here is CASSLVSQGNEQYF. In DNA, the CDR3 is TGTGCCAGCAGCTTGGTATCCCAGGGTAACGAGCAGTACTTC.